What follows are 21 T cell receptor beta chains derived from one specimen sequenced in a study of a mutant IDH1 vaccine in newly diagnosed glioma. Their antigens remain unidentified. The time point here: week 11, during vaccination. In every dose of vaccine, 300 ug of mutant IDH1 20-mer peptide was given alongside topical imiquimod. Produced via immunoSEQ multiplex PCR; TCRdb's table is partial and in-frame only. The sample gives tens of thousands of clones, roughly 84% of which show up once; 9% to 10% is in the top ten. Sequenced material: PBMCs, taken from a glioma patient whose treatment included an IDH1 peptide vaccine. The receptors shown here come from a woman aged 45-65 years with glioma.

This clone was observed a single time. The CDR3 DNA is TGCGCCAGCAGCCCGGGCGGGGTTACGGTGAGCTATGGCTACACCTTC. This codes for CASSPGGVTVSYGYTF. The chain uses TRBV5-1 and TRBJ1-2, with D hard to call. The germline V and J ends were trimmed by 4 bases and 4 bases, with 20 bases remaining between them. Germline V gives CDR1 SGHRS, CDR2 YFSETQ. This CDR3 comprises 16 residues.

The rearrangement joins TRBV20-1 to TRBJ2-1, with D hard to call. V dropped 3 bases and J dropped 8 bases, with 8 bases sitting between them. The CDR3 is made up of 11 amino acids. Per germline, CDR1 DFQATT and CDR2 SNEGSKA (reference sequence). The DNA for the CDR3 is TGCAGTGCTAGTCTAGGACATGAGCAGTTCTTC. This translates into CSASLGHEQFF.

The V call is TRBV6-6, the J call TRBJ1-1; no clear D gene. The CDR3 loop spans 11 amino acids. Trimming took off 2 bases at V and 4 bases at J, with 2 bases between the two ends. Germline V CDR1 and CDR2: MNHNY, SVGAGI (reference sequence). CDR3 in amino acids: CASSYLTEAFF. The DNA for the CDR3 is TGTGCCAGCAGTTACCTCACTGAAGCTTTCTTT.

This sequence joins TRBV28 and TRBJ1-6, with D tentatively TRBD1 (5 bases). This CDR3 is 15 amino acids long. Trimming removed 6 bases from V and 12 bases from J, with 21 bases in between. Germline loops: CDR1 MDHEN, CDR2 SYDVKM. CDR3 DNA: TGTGCCAGCAGCCGGGGACGGTCGGAGGTCTTACCCCTCCACTTT. The encoded protein is CASSRGRSEVLPLHF.

This clone was seen once. This rearrangement joins TRBV7-2 to TRBJ2-1; D gene ambiguous. The CDR3 is 14 amino acids. The V end lost 5 bases, the J end lost 4 bases, and 12 bases lay between the germline ends. Per the germline V gene, CDR1 is SGHTA and CDR2 is FQGNSA. In DNA, the CDR3 is TGTGCCAGCAGCCCAGTACTTTCTTACAATGAGCAGTTCTTC. Translated, it gives CASSPVLSYNEQFF.

CDR3 sequence (DNA): TGTGCCAGCAGCGTGGTCACTGAAGCTTTCTTT. Its translation: CASSVVTEAFF. V and J are TRBV9 and TRBJ1-1; D not resolved. The length of the CDR3 is 11 residues. The germline V and J ends were trimmed by 2 bases and 4 bases, with 3 bases remaining between them. CDR1 SGDLS and CDR2 YYNGEE come from the germline V gene.

The rearrangement joins TRBV29-1 to TRBJ2-1, with 8 bases that match TRBD2. This CDR3 spans 13 amino acids. The V gene end was trimmed by 3 bases and the J gene end by 6 bases; junction bases not matched to a gene: 4. Germline V gene sequence: CDR1 SQVTM, CDR2 ANQGSEA. For the CDR3, the DNA is TGCAGCGTTGACCATAGCGGGGCCAATGAGCAGTTCTTC. It is translated as CSVDHSGANEQFF.

The V and J genes are TRBV30 and TRBJ2-2; D gene ambiguous. Germline V gene lookup returns CDR1 GTSNPN and CDR2 SVGIG (reference sequence). V gave up 2 bases and J gave up 5 bases, with 12 bases separating them. The CDR3 extends over 14 amino acids. CDR3 sequence: CAWSPLGGTGELFF. CDR3 coding DNA: TGTGCCTGGAGTCCGCTAGGTGGAACCGGGGAGCTGTTTTTT.

The chain is built from TRBV30 and TRBJ1-4; D unresolved. The CDR3 loop spans 13 amino acids. Trimming shortened V by 4 bases and J by 3 bases, and 9 bases separated the two germline ends. Germline lookup yields CDR1 GTSNPN and CDR2 SVGIG (reference sequence). The CDR3 bases are TGTGCCTGGATGAGCTACCCTAATGAAAAACTGTTTTTT. This sequence encodes CAWMSYPNEKLFF.

J is TRBJ1-6 and V is TRBV28, with no clear D. Deletions cut 5 bases from V and 8 bases from J, with 19 bases between. CDR1 and CDR2 (germline): MDHEN, SYDVKM. The CDR3 extends over 16 amino acids. In DNA, the CDR3 is TGTGCCAGCAGTCCTTTACCCGGACTATCTGATTCACCCCTCCACTTT. It encodes CASSPLPGLSDSPLHF.

The V gene is TRBV6-5, the J gene TRBJ1-2, with TRBD1 matching 12 bases. The CDR3 loop spans 15 amino acids. Trimming took 7 bases from V and 8 from J; bases not matched to a gene: 11. Germline V gives CDR1 MNHEY, CDR2 SVGAGI. The CDR3: CASIRGSGTGGGYTF. The CDR3 DNA is TGTGCCAGCATTCGAGGGTCTGGGACAGGGGGCGGCTACACCTTC.

The rearrangement joins TRBV15 to TRBJ1-5, with 7 bases that match TRBD1. CDR1 and CDR2 from the germline V gene are LNHNV and YYDKDF (reference sequence). The CDR3 is 18 residues long. V gave up 0 bases and J gave up 0 bases; unmatched junction bases: 8. CDR3 protein: CATSRDEDRRYSNQPQHF. As DNA, the CDR3 is TGTGCCACCAGCAGAGACGAGGACAGGAGGTATAGCAATCAGCCCCAGCATTTT.

This clone was observed a handful of times. The rearrangement links TRBV5-1 to TRBJ2-3, with a weak D call TRBD2 (5 bases). This CDR3 has 13 amino acids. Trimming took 8 bases from V and 0 from J, leaving 10 bases between them. The germline gives CDR1 SGHRS, CDR2 YFSETQ. The CDR3: CASRAASTDTQYF. The CDR3 DNA is TGCGCCAGTAGAGCGGCTAGCACAGATACGCAGTATTTT.

The V gene is TRBV28, the J gene TRBJ1-2, with D perhaps TRBD1 (6 bases). Germline-derived CDR1 and CDR2 are MDHEN and SYDVKM. The CDR3 spans 15 residues. V lost 2 bases and J lost 5, with 15 bases in between. This chain's CDR3 is CASSLRGAGLYGYTF. CDR3 sequence (DNA): TGTGCCAGCAGTTTAAGGGGGGCTGGGTTGTATGGCTACACCTTC.

This clone showed up just once. The chain employs TRBV7-2 and TRBJ1-3; D gene unclear. The CDR3 length is 19 residues. CDR1 and CDR2 (germline): SGHTA, FQGNSA. The ends were cut back, 3 bases at V and 1 base at J, with 22 bases in the middle. DNA for the CDR3: TGTGCCAGCAGCTTGCCTCCCCACGTTGATACCGCGTCTGGAAACACCATATATTTT. Encoded protein: CASSLPPHVDTASGNTIYF. Filled out from reference TRBV7-2 and TRBJ1-3, the complete variable domain reads GAGVSQSPSNKVTEKGKDVELRCDPISGHTALYWYRQSLGQGLEFLIYFQGNSAPDKSGLPSDRFSAERTGGSVSTLTIQRTQQEDSAVYLCASSLPPHVDTASGNTIYFGEGSWLTVV.

This clone has a handful of counts. V is TRBV5-4 and J is TRBJ1-2, with TRBD1 matching over 7 bases. Germline trimming cut 3 bases from V and 2 bases from J; bases unmatched to any gene: 7. From germline, CDR1 is SGHNT and CDR2 YYREEE (reference sequence). The CDR3 loop spans 15 amino acids. The CDR3 protein is CASSSGQELNYGYTF. Written as DNA, the CDR3 is TGTGCCAGCAGCTCCGGACAGGAACTCAACTATGGCTACACCTTC.

The chain combines TRBV9 with TRBJ1-4; TRBD1 aligns across 10 bases. V dropped 0 bases and J dropped 7; count of bases not matched to a gene: 3. Germline CDR1 reads SGDLS; CDR2 reads YYNGEE. The CDR3 length is 15 residues. The CDR3, as DNA: TGTGCCAGCAGCGTAGGCGGACAGGGGGGTGAAAAACTGTTTTTT. This translates into CASSVGGQGGEKLFF.

The chain combines TRBV6-4 with TRBJ1-4; TRBD1 might be the D (5 bases). The CDR3 is 15 residues long. V was trimmed by 2 bases and J by 2 bases, leaving 9 bases between them. Per the germline V gene, CDR1 is MRHNA and CDR2 is SNTAGT. Here the CDR3 DNA reads TGTGCCAGCAGTGACGGGGCCGAGACTAATGAAAAACTGTTTTTT. It is translated as CASSDGAETNEKLFF.

The genes are TRBV10-3 and TRBJ2-7; tentatively, D is TRBD2 (5 bases). The CDR3 spans 16 residues. V was cut by 3 bases and J by 0 bases, with 15 bases left in between. Germline V gives CDR1 ENHRY, CDR2 SYGVKD. CDR3 coding DNA: TGTGCCATCAGTGATAGTGGCGGGTCGAGCTCCTACGAGCAGTACTTC. Amino acids: CAISDSGGSSSYEQYF.

The chain recombines TRBV4-2 with TRBJ2-1, with D tentatively TRBD1 (7 bases). The CDR3 covers 13 residues. Trimming removed 5 bases at V and 6 bases at J, with 11 bases between. Germline V gene data show CDR1 as LGHNA and CDR2 as YNFKEQ. The CDR3 reads CASSTQGGNEQFF. The CDR3, as DNA: TGTGCCAGCAGCACGCAGGGGGGCAATGAGCAGTTCTTC.

This chain connects TRBV7-3 to TRBJ2-2; perhaps TRBD1 as D (7 bases). The CDR3 length is 14 residues. Trimming removed 0 bases from V and 6 bases from J, with 8 bases in between. Germline V gives CDR1 SGHTA, CDR2 FQGTGA. The CDR3 spells CASSLTRGAGELFF. As DNA, the CDR3 is TGTGCCAGCAGCTTAACCAGGGGGGCCGGGGAGCTGTTTTTT.